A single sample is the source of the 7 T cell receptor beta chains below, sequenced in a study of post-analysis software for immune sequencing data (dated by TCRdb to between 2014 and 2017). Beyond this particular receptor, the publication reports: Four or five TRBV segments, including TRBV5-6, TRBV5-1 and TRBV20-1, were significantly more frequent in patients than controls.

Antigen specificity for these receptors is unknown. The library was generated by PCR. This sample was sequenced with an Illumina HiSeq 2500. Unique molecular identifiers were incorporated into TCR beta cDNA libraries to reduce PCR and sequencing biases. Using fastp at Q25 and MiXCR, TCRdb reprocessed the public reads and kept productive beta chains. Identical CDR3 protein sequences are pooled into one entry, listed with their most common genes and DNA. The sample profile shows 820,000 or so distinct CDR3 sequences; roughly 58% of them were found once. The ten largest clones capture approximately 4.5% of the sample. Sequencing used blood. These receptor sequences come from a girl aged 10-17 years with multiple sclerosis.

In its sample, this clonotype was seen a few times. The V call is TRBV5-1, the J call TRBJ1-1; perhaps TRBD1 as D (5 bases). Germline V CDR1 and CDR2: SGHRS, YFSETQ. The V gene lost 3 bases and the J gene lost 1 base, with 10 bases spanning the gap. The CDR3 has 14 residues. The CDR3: CASSWGNGNTEAFF. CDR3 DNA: TGCGCCAGCAGCTGGGGGAATGGGAACACTGAAGCTTTCTTT.

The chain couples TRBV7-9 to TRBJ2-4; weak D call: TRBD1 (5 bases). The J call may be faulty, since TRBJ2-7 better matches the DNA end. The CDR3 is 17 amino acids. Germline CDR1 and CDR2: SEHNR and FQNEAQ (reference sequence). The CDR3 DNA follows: TGTGCCAGCAGCGGGGTCAGGGTGGATTGGCTAGTGGACGAGCAGTACTTC. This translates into CASSGVRVDWLVDEQYF.

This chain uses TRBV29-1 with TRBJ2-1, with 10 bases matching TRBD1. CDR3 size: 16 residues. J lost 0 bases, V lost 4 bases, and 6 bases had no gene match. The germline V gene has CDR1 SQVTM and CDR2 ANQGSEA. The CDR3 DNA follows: TGCAGCGTTGTGACAGGGGGCCTTAGCTCCTACAATGAGCAGTTCTTC. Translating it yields CSVVTGGLSSYNEQFF.

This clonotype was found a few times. The CDR3 DNA sequence: TGTGCCAGCAGTTCGACCAGGGGTGAGCAGTTCTTC. Amino acid sequence: CASSSTRGEQFF. The J gene is TRBJ2-1, the V gene TRBV5-6, with TRBD1 as a possible D gene (6 bases). Germline loops: CDR1 SGHDT, CDR2 YYEEEE. The CDR3 consists of 12 residues. V was clipped by 5 bases and J by 9 bases, with 12 bases between them.

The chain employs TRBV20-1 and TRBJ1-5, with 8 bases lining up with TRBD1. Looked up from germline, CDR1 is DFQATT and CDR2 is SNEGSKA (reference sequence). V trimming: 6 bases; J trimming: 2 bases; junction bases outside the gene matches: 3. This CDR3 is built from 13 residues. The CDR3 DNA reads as TGCAGTGCAAACAGGGGGGGCAATCAGCCCCAGCATTTT. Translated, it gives CSANRGGNQPQHF.

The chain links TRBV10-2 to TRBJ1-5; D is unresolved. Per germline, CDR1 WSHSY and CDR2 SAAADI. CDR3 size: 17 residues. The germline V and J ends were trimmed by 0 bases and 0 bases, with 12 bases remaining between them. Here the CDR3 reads CASSESNGFYSNQPQHF. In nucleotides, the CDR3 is TGCGCCAGCAGTGAGTCGAACGGATTCTATAGCAATCAGCCCCAGCATTTT.

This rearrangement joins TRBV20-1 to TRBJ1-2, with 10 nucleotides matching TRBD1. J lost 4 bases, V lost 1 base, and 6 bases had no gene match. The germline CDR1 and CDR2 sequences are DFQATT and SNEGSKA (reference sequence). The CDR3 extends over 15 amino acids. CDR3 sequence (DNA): TGCAGTGCTAGAGTAGACAGGGGGCGCGTCTATGGCTACACCTTC. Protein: CSARVDRGRVYGYTF.